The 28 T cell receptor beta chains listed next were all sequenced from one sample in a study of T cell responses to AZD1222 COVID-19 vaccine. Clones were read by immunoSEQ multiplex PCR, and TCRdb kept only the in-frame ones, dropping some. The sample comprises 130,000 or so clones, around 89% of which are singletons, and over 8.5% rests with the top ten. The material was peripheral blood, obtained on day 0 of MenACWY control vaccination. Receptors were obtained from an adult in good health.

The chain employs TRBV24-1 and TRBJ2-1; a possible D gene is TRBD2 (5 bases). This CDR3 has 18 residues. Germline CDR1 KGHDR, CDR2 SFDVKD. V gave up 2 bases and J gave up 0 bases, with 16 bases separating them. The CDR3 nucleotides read TGTGCCACCAGTGATTCGGCGTGGGAGTTTAGCTCCTACAATGAGCAGTTCTTC. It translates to CATSDSAWEFSSYNEQFF.

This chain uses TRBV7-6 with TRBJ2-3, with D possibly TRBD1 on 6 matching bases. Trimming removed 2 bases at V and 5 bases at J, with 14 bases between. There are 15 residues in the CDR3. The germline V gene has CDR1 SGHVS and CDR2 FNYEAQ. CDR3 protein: CASSLTGTSGDTQYF. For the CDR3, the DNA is TGTGCCAGCAGCTTAACCGGGACATCTGGAGATACGCAGTATTTT.

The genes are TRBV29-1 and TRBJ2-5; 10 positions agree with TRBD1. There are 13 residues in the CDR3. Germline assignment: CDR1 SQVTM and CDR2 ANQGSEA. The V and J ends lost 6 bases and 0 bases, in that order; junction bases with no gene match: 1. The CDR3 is CSVDRGDQETQYF. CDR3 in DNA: TGCAGCGTGGACAGGGGGGACCAAGAGACCCAGTACTTC.

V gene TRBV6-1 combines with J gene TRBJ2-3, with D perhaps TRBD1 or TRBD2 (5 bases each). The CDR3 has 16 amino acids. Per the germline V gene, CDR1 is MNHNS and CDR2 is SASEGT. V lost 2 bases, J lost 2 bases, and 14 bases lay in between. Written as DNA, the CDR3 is TGTGCCAGCAGTGAATCTGGGGGTACCCCCACAGATACGCAGTATTTT. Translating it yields CASSESGGTPTDTQYF.

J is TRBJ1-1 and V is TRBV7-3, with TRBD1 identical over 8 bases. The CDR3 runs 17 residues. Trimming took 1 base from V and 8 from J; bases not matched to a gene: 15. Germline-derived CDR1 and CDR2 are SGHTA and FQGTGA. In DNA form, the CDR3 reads TGTGCCAGCAGCTTAAAACCAGCAATCCGGGACAGGCCGGAAGCTTTCTTT. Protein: CASSLKPAIRDRPEAFF.

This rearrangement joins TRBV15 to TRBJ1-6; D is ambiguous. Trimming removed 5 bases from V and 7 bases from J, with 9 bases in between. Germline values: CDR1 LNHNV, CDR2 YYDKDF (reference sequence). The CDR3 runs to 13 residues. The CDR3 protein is CATSGGRNSPLHF. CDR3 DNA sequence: TGTGCCACCAGCGGAGGTCGGAATTCACCCCTCCACTTT.

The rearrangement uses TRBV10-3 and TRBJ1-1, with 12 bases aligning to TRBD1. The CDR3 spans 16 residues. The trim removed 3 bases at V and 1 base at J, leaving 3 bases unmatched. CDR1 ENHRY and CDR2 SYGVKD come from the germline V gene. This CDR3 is CAISEGTGGSNTEAFF. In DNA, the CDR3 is TGTGCCATCAGTGAAGGGACAGGGGGCTCGAACACTGAAGCTTTCTTT.

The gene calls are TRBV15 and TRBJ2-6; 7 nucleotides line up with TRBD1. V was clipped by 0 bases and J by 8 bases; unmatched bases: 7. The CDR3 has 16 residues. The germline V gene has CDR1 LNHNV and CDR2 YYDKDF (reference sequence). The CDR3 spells CATSRDQTGVTNVLTF. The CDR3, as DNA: TGTGCCACCAGCAGAGATCAAACAGGGGTCACCAACGTCCTGACTTTC.

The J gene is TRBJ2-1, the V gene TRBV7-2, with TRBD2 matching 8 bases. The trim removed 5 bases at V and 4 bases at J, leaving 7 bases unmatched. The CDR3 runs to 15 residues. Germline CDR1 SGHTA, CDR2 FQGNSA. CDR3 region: CASSPRVAGYNEQFF. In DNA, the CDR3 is TGTGCCAGCAGCCCTCGGGTAGCGGGGTACAATGAGCAGTTCTTC.

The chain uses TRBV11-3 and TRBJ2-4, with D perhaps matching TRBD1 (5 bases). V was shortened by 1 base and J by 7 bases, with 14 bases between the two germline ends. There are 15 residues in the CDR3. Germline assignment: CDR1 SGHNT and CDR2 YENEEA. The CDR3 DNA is TGTGCCAGCAGCTTAGGTTACCAGGGCGAGAACATTCAGTACTTC. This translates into CASSLGYQGENIQYF.

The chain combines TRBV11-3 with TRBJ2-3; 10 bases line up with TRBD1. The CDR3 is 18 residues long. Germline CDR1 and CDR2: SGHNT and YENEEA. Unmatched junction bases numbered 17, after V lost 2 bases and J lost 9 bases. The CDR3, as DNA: TGTGCCAGCAGCTTACCCCCCGCCAGGACAGGGGGTATTTGGACGCAGTATTTT. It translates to CASSLPPARTGGIWTQYF. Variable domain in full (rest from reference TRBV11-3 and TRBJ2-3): EAGVVQSPRYKIIEKKQPVAFWCNPISGHNTLYWYLQNLGQGPELLIRYENEEAVDDSQLPKDRFSAERLKGVDSTLKIQPAELGDSAVYLCASSLPPARTGGIWTQYFGPGTRLTVL.

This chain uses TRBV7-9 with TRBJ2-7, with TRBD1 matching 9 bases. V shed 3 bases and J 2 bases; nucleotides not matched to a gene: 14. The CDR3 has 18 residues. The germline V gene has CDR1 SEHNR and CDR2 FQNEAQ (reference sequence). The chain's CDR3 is CASSFPPIRTGAPYEQYF. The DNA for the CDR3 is TGTGCCAGCAGCTTCCCGCCTATTCGGACAGGGGCTCCCTACGAGCAGTACTTC.

This CDR3 is CASSLFHRVDQPQHF. The CDR3 DNA sequence: TGTGCCAGCAGTTTATTCCACAGGGTGGATCAGCCCCAGCATTTT. The chain employs TRBV27 and TRBJ1-5; tentatively, D is TRBD1 (6 bases). Germline V gene sequence: CDR1 MNHEY, CDR2 SMNVEV (reference sequence). The CDR3 is 15 amino acids. The V end lost 1 base, the J end lost 5 bases, and 12 bases lay between the germline ends.

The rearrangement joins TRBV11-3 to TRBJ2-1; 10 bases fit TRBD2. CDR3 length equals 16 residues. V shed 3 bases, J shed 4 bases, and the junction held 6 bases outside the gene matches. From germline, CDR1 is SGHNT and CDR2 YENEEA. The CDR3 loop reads CASSLGASGRYNEQFF. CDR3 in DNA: TGTGCCAGCAGCTTGGGGGCTAGCGGGAGATACAATGAGCAGTTCTTC. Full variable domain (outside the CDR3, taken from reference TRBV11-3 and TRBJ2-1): EAGVVQSPRYKIIEKKQPVAFWCNPISGHNTLYWYLQNLGQGPELLIRYENEEAVDDSQLPKDRFSAERLKGVDSTLKIQPAELGDSAVYLCASSLGASGRYNEQFFGPGTRLTVL.

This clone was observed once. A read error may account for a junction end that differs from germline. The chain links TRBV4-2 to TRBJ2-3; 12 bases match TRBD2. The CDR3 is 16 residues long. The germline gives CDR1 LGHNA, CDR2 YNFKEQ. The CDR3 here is CASSPRLAGVTNTQYF. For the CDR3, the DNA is TGTGCCAGCAGCCCTCGACTAGCGGGAGTCACAAATACGCAGTATTTT.

The CDR3 sequence is CASSLGDGNTIYF. In nucleotides, the CDR3 is TGTGCCAGCAGCTTAGGGGATGGAAACACCATATATTTT. The chain combines TRBV7-3 with TRBJ1-3; no definite D call. The CDR3 loop spans 13 amino acids. Deletions cut 2 bases from V and 3 bases from J, with 5 bases between. Per germline, CDR1 SGHTA and CDR2 FQGTGA.

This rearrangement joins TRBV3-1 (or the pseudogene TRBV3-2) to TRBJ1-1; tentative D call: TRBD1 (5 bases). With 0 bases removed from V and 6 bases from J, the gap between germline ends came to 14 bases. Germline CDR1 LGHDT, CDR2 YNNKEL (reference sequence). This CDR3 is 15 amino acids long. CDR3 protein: CASSQDKTVRAEAFF. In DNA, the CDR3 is TGTGCCAGCAGCCAAGATAAGACAGTGAGGGCTGAAGCTTTCTTT.

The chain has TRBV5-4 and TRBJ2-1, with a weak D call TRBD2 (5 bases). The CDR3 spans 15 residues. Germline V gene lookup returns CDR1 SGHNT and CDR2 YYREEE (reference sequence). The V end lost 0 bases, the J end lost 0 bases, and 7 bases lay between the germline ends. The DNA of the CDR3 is TGTGCCAGCAGCTTGGTGGGGAGCTCCTACAATGAGCAGTTCTTC. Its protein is CASSLVGSSYNEQFF.

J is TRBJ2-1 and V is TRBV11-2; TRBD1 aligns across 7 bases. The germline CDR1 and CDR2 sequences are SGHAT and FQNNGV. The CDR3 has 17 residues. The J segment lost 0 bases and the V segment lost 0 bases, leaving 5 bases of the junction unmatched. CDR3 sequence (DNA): TGTGCCAGCAGCTTAGAGGACAGGTTCTACTCCTACAATGAGCAGTTCTTC. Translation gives CASSLEDRFYSYNEQFF.

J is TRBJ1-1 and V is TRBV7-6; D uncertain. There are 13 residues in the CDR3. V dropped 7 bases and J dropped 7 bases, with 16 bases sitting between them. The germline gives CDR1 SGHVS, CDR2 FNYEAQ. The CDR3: CASKAIGQLEAFF. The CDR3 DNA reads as TGTGCCAGCAAAGCCATAGGGCAGCTTGAAGCTTTCTTT.

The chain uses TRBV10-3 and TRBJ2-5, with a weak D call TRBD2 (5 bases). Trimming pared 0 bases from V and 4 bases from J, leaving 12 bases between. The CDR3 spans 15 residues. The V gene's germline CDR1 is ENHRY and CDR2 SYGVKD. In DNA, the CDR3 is TGTGCCATCAGTGAGTCGGACGGGATAGGAGAGACCCAGTACTTC. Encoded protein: CAISESDGIGETQYF.

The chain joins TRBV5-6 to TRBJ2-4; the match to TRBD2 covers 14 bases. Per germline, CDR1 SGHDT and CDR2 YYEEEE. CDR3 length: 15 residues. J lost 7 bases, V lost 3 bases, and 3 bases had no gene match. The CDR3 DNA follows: TGTGCCAGCAGCTCGGGACTAGCGGGAGCCAACATTCAGTACTTC. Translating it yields CASSSGLAGANIQYF.

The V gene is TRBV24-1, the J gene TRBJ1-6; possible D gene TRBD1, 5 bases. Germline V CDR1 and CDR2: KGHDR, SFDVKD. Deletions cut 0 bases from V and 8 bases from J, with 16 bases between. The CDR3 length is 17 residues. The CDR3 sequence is CATSDLQGDPSHSPLHF. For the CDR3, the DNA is TGTGCCACCAGTGATTTGCAGGGTGACCCGTCGCATTCACCCCTCCACTTT.

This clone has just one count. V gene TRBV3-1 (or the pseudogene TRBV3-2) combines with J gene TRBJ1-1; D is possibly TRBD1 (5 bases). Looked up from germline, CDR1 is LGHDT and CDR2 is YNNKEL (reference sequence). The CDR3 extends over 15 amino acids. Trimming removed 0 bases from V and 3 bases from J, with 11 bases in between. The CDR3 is CASSQDGGPDTEAFF. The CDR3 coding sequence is TGTGCCAGCAGCCAAGATGGGGGTCCCGACACTGAAGCTTTCTTT.

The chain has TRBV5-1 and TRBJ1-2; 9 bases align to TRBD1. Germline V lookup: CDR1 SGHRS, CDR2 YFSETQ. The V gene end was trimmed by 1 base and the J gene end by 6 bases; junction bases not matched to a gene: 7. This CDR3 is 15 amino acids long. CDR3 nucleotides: TGCGCCAGCAGCTTGAACCGACAGGGGGAGGATGGCTACACCTTC. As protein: CASSLNRQGEDGYTF.

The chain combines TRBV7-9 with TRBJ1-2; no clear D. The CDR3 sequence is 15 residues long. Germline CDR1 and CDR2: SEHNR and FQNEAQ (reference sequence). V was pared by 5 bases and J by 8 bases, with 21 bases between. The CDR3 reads CASSGGRQAVGGYTF. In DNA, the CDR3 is TGTGCCAGCAGCGGTGGAAGACAAGCCGTTGGGGGCTACACCTTC.

DNA of the CDR3: TGCAGCGTGAGGGGACAGGGGCTCAATCAGCCCCAGCATTTT. It encodes CSVRGQGLNQPQHF. This chain connects TRBV29-1 to TRBJ1-5; 10 bases match TRBD1. Unmatched junction bases numbered 5, after V lost 6 bases and J lost 3 bases. Germline CDR1 and CDR2: SQVTM and ANQGSEA. The CDR3 contains 14 residues.

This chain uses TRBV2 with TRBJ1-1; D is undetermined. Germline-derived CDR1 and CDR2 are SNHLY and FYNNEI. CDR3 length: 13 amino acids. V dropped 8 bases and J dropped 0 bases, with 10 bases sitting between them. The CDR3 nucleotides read TGTGCCAGCGAAGAAGAGATGAACACTGAAGCTTTCTTT. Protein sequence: CASEEEMNTEAFF.